This T cell receptor beta chain was sequenced for a study of OX40 agonist ivuxolimab in advanced cancers. Study-level background: Ivuxolimab, which targeted the costimulatory receptor OX40 (CD134), was an agonistic, fully human IgG2 monoclonal antibody. Intravenous ivuxolimab was administered to patients every 2 weeks at six dose levels: 0.01, 0.1, 0.3, 1.5, 3 and 10 mg/kg. Among the roughly 50 dose-escalation patients, around 20 had hepatocellular carcinoma, around 15 melanoma, 9 renal cell carcinoma and 9 head and neck cancer. A male proportion of almost 85% and a mean age of 60 years, ranging from roughly 23 to 80, were recorded for the dose-escalation cohort. Prior anti-PD-1, anti-PD-L1 or anti-CTLA-4 therapy was permitted, and checkpoint inhibitors had been received by around 39% of dose-escalation patients. Three dose-escalation patients achieved partial responses, one with hepatocellular carcinoma and two with cutaneous melanoma. Peripheral TCRbeta sequencing aimed to test whether ivuxolimab altered TCR sequence diversity and caused clonal T-cell expansion. The monotherapy dose-escalation portion (N = 52 patients) of the phase I ivuxolimab trial is reported in the paper.

Patients with a history of autoimmune disease or receiving systemic immunosuppression were excluded from the trial. Peripheral blood for TCR sequencing was collected from all dose cohorts at baseline, on cycle 4 day 1, and on cycle 7 day 1. The samples were drawn from a first-in-human, open-label, multicenter phase I dose-escalation trial of ivuxolimab. Adults with locally advanced or metastatic melanoma, renal cell carcinoma, hepatocellular carcinoma or head and neck squamous cell carcinoma were enrolled in the trial. Before TCR sequencing, CD4+ and CD8+ T cells were separately sorted from peripheral blood. The CDR3, cysteine through phenylalanine, is 17 amino acids long. This entry keeps only the CDR3 DNA: 51 bases, framed from base 1. Remarks on this clone: Its recognized antigen is unknown. Base-call qualities are not available, and no considerably larger clone is one nucleotide away.

For sequencing of the TCRbeta CDR3 region, genomic DNA was extracted from the sorted cells. TCRbeta CDR3 regions were sequenced using the immunoSEQ Assay. What TCRdb holds here is the immuneACCESS table cut down to in-frame rearrangements. Part of the clones is not present; checked against another copy, under half of the missing clones reflect an unresolved V gene, and the others are unexplained. In all, the sample holds about 73,000 clones, and around 84% of those were seen once. Of the sample, 2.4% is held by the ten largest clones. What the study reported, not specific to this receptor: At doses of 0.1 to 3.0 mg/kg, clonal expansion of both CD4+ and CD8+ T cells in blood was seen between baseline and week 6. After ivuxolimab, more expanded clones were found on average in CD8+ T cells than in CD4+ T cells. Which antigens the clonally expanded peripheral T cells were specific for was not determined. Low levels of normalized T-cell clonal expansion were also seen in some patients who did not respond. In the 0.1-3.0 mg/kg groups, partial responders were among the patients with the lowest normalized peripheral clonal expansion, particularly in CD8+ T cells.

Sample: CD4+ or CD8+ T cells sorted from blood, taken in a trial of the OX40 agonist ivuxolimab. The sequence was obtained from an adult with an advanced solid tumor such as melanoma, head and neck, liver or kidney cancer. The rearrangement joined TRBV12-2 to TRBJ1-4; the table gives TRBD1 as D, unverified against the DNA. TRBV12-2 is a documented pseudogene. The DNA sequence follows: TGTGCAAGTCGCTTAGCGGCCCCAGGGGGCGATTATCTCGGTGTGTTTTTT. This encodes CASRLAAPGGDYLGVFF.